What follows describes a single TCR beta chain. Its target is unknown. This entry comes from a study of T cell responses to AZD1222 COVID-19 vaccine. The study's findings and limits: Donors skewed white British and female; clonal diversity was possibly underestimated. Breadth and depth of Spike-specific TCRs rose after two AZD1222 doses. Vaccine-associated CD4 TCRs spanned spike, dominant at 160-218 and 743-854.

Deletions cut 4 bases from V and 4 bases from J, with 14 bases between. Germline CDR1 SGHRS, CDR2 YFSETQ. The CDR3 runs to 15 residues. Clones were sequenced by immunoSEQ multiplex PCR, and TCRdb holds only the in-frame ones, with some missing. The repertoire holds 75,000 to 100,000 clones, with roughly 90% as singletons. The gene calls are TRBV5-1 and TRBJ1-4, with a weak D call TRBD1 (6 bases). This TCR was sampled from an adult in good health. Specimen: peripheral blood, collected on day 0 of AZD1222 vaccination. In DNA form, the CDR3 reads TGCGCCAGCAGCGTAAACAGGGAGGATAATGAAAAACTGTTTTTT. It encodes CASSVNREDNEKLFF.